This is a list of T cell receptor beta chains from one sample in a study of blood T cell repertoires in COVID-19. Produced via immunoSEQ multiplex PCR; TCRdb's table is partial and in-frame only. The sample gives 150,000 to 200,000 clones, 78% of which show up once; about 14% is in the top ten. Sequenced material: peripheral blood. These receptors were taken from a woman at least 80 years old with acute or convalescent COVID-19. CDR3s include the opening cysteine and the closing phenylalanine or tryptophan. D genes are given only for firm matches. Size is stated for part of the rows, as once, few or many counts, or as a class when the clone is expanded.

TRBJ2-3 TRBD2 - 14 TRBV3-1/TRBV3-2 CASSWEGRPDTQYF TGTGCCAGCAGCTGGGAGGGCCGGCCAGATACGCAGTATTTT
TRBJ2-7 TRBD1 once 14 TRBV7-9 CASSGGTGAYEQYF TGTGCCAGCAGCGGGGGGACAGGGGCCTACGAGCAGTACTTC
TRBJ1-4 TRBD1 - 15 TRBV19 CASSRYGQASEKLFF TGTGCCAGTAGTAGATACGGACAGGCGTCGGAGAAACTGTTTTTT
TRBJ2-3 TRBD2 once 14 TRBV5-4 CASTRAGGTDTQYF TGTGCCAGCACCCGAGCGGGGGGCACAGATACGCAGTATTTT
TRBJ2-7 TRBD1 - 12 TRBV10-2 CASRDRGYEQYF TGCGCCAGCAGAGACAGGGGCTACGAGCAGTACTTC
TRBJ2-7 - - 15 TRBV11-2 CASSLGGGAAYEQYF TGTGCCAGCAGCTTAGGTGGCGGGGCGGCCTACGAGCAGTACTTC
TRBJ2-7 TRBD1 - 15 TRBV5-1 CASSPRDRAADEQYF TGCGCCAGCAGCCCCCGGGACAGGGCCGCCGACGAGCAGTACTTC
TRBJ2-7 - - 15 TRBV28 CASSLFATSSYEQYF TGTGCCAGCAGTTTATTTGCGACTAGCTCCTACGAGCAGTACTTC
TRBJ1-2 - - 13 TRBV27 CASSIRVNYGYTF TGTGCCAGCAGTATCCGGGTCAACTATGGCTACACCTTC
TRBJ1-1 - once 16 TRBV5-1 CASSITGNSPLTEAFF TGCGCCAGCAGCATTACAGGGAATTCTCCACTCACTGAAGCTTTCTTT
TRBJ2-2 - - 15 TRBV5-4 CASSFTAGLTGELFF TGTGCCAGCAGCTTTACGGCAGGCCTCACCGGGGAGCTGTTTTTT
TRBJ1-1 - - 15 TRBV19 CASSIAFRVNTEAFF TGTGCCAGTAGTATAGCGTTCCGGGTCAACACTGAAGCTTTCTTT
TRBJ2-7 - - 13 TRBV3-1/TRBV3-2 CASSPGHPYEQYF TGTGCCAGCAGCCCCGGACATCCGTACGAGCAGTACTTC
TRBJ1-2 - few 13 TRBV6-5 CASKWSGNYGYTF TGTGCCAGCAAATGGTCGGGGAACTATGGCTACACCTTC
TRBJ1-2 - few 14 TRBV19 CASSGSGLSYGYTF TGTGCCAGTAGTGGCTCAGGGTTAAGCTATGGCTACACCTTC
TRBJ1-4 - - 14 TRBV2 CASSYSPPNEKLFF TGTGCCAGCAGTTACAGTCCTCCTAATGAAAAACTGTTTTTT
TRBJ2-5 - - 12 TRBV18 CASSPTEETQYF TGTGCCAGCTCACCCACGGAAGAGACCCAGTACTTC
TRBJ1-1 TRBD1 - 16 TRBV3-1/TRBV3-2 CASSGGTDSLDAEAFF TGTGCCAGCAGCGGCGGGACAGACTCCCTGGACGCTGAAGCTTTCTTT
TRBJ2-7 - - 17 TRBV7-2 CASANSRGGGGFYEQYF TGTGCCAGCGCGAATTCCCGGGGCGGGGGCGGTTTCTACGAGCAGTACTTC
TRBJ1-5 TRBD1 - 18 TRBV19 CASSTSRQGSGSNQPQHF TGTGCCAGTAGTACGAGCCGACAGGGGTCGGGTAGCAATCAGCCCCAGCATTTT
TRBJ1-6 - - 13 TRBV6-6 CASRQQHNSPLHF TGTGCCAGCAGACAGCAACACAATTCACCCCTCCACTTT
TRBJ1-2 - - 12 TRBV5-1 CASRRENYGYTF TGCGCCAGCAGAAGAGAGAACTATGGCTACACCTTC
TRBJ1-1 - - 17 TRBV4-1 CASSQAPGGLANTEAFF TGCGCCAGCAGCCAAGCCCCCGGCGGGTTGGCGAACACTGAAGCTTTCTTT
TRBJ1-6 - few 14 TRBV27 CASTSGTYNSPLHF TGTGCCAGCACCTCCGGGACTTATAATTCACCCCTCCACTTT
TRBJ2-7 - - 15 TRBV28 CASSLAGSRSYEQYF TGTGCCAGCAGTTTAGCGGGAAGCCGCTCCTACGAGCAGTACTTC
TRBJ1-3 - - 15 TRBV4-1 CASSPFGLSGNTIYF TGCGCCAGCAGCCCCTTTGGGCTCTCTGGAAACACCATATATTTT
TRBJ2-2 TRBD2 - 16 TRBV30 CAWSGPSGGYTGELFF TGTGCCTGGAGTGGCCCTAGCGGGGGATACACCGGGGAGCTGTTTTTT
TRBJ2-3 TRBD2 few 14 TRBV5-1 CASSWTSGRDTQYF TGCGCCAGCAGCTGGACTAGCGGGAGAGATACGCAGTATTTT
TRBJ1-1 - - 13 TRBV7-9 CASSSFVNTEAFF TGTGCCAGCAGCTCCTTCGTGAACACTGAAGCTTTCTTT
TRBJ2-7 TRBD2 - 14 TRBV2 CASSGTRSSYEQYF TGTGCCAGCAGTGGGACTAGGAGCTCCTACGAGCAGTACTTC